This TCR beta chain was identified during a study of early T cells in non-severe SARS-CoV-2 infection. About the research overall: Alpha and beta chains were unpaired, from unsorted whole-blood bulk RNA. Study conclusions and caveats: Matches to VDJdb favored anti-spike CD8 responses and missed private and CD4 specificities.

Tagging with unique molecular identifiers was applied to individual cDNA molecules. TCRdb reprocessed the 5' RACE reads with MiXCR, giving one entry per CDR3 protein. The sample shows approximately 100,000 distinct CDR3 sequences, around 13% of them seen only once. Germline loops: CDR1 DFQATT, CDR2 SNEGSKA (reference sequence). V was cut by 0 bases and J by 2 bases, with 11 bases left in between. This CDR3 spans 15 amino acids. This clonotype was observed at least ten times. Its antigen is unknown. The gene calls are TRBV20-1 and TRBJ2-1, with unresolved D. The sequence was obtained from an adult who was a healthcare worker with PCR-confirmed SARS-CoV-2 infection or an uninfected control (not recorded which). The sequencing input was whole blood. As DNA, the CDR3 is TGCAGTGCTAGAGACCCCCGGCCCCCCTACAATGAGCAGTTCTTC. It encodes CSARDPRPPYNEQFF.